This T cell receptor (beta chain) was recorded in a study of cytomegalovirus exposure and HLA in healthy donors. PCR was performed using 60 Vbeta and 13 Jbeta primers. Assay: immunoSEQ multiplex PCR; the TCRdb copy retains only in-frame clones and omits some. The top ten clones hold nearly 3.5% of a sample with roughly 150,000 clones, about 84% of them seen once. CDR3 length: 16 amino acids. V lost 5 bases, J lost 6 bases, and 22 bases lay in between. CDR1 and CDR2 from the germline V gene are PRHDT and FYEKMQ (reference sequence). The gene calls are TRBV13 and TRBJ1-2; D is perhaps TRBD1 (5 bases). This clonotype originated in a male donor in good health and CMV-seronegative. What was sequenced was PBMCs. This CDR3 is CASSPTPPDISHGYTF. The CDR3 region has the DNA TGTGCCAGCAGCCCAACCCCTCCGGACATCAGTCATGGCTACACCTTC. The variable domain in full, completed from reference TRBV13 and TRBJ1-2, reads AAGVIQSPRHLIKEKRETATLKCYPIPRHDTVYWYQQGPGQDPQFLISFYEKMQSDKGSIPDRFSAQQFSDYHSELNMSSLELGDSALYFCASSPTPPDISHGYTFGSGTRLTVV.